Each of the 30 T cell receptor beta chains below was sequenced from the same sample in a study of cytomegalovirus exposure and HLA in healthy donors. The PCR ran on 60 Vbeta and 13 Jbeta primers. The protocol was immunoSEQ multiplex PCR, while the TCRdb copy is restricted to in-frame clones and leaves out a portion. The table records around 92,000 clones, about three quarters of them present only once. The source material was PBMCs. Every receptor here comes from a man aged 55 to 69 in good health and CMV-seropositive.

V usage is TRBV19 and J usage is TRBJ1-1; no clear D gene. This CDR3 contains 14 residues. Germline V gene lookup returns CDR1 LNHDA and CDR2 SQIVND (reference sequence). Deletions cut 7 bases from V and 2 bases from J, with 14 bases between. This CDR3 is CASTAVGENTEAFF. The CDR3 DNA reads as TGTGCCAGTACTGCGGTCGGGGAAAACACTGAAGCTTTCTTT.

The chain combines TRBV19 with TRBJ2-7, with TRBD1 identical over 9 bases. This CDR3 comprises 14 residues. The germline CDR1 and CDR2 sequences are LNHDA and SQIVND (reference sequence). V was clipped by 3 bases and J by 2 bases; unmatched bases: 2. CDR3 in DNA: TGTGCCAGTAGTATGGGACAGGGTCCCTACGAGCAGTACTTC. It encodes CASSMGQGPYEQYF.

This clone was seen just once. The gene calls are TRBV18 and TRBJ2-5; 7 bases line up with TRBD1. Trimming took 3 bases from V and 4 from J; bases not matched to a gene: 8. The germline CDR1 and CDR2 sequences are KGHSH and LQKENI. This CDR3 has 15 residues. CDR3 in amino acids: CASSPGRGPRETQYF. The CDR3 DNA is TGTGCCAGCTCACCGGGAAGGGGGCCTAGAGAGACCCAGTACTTC. The whole variable domain, filled in from reference TRBV18 and TRBJ2-5, reads NAGVMQNPRHLVRRRGQEARLRCSPMKGHSHVYWYRQLPEEGLKFMVYLQKENIIDESGMPKERFSAEFPKEGPSILRIQQVVRGDSAAYFCASSPGRGPRETQYFGPGTRLLVL.

The rearrangement links TRBV7-3 to TRBJ2-3, with 7 bases fitting TRBD2. Germline loops: CDR1 SGHTA, CDR2 FQGTGA. The J segment lost 6 bases and the V segment lost 5 bases, leaving 2 bases of the junction unmatched. There are 12 residues in the CDR3. CDR3 DNA: TGTGCCAGCAGCGCCGGGGGGGATACGCAGTATTTT. Amino acid sequence: CASSAGGDTQYF.

The chain couples TRBV19 to TRBJ2-7; no clear D. There are 12 residues in the CDR3. Per germline, CDR1 LNHDA and CDR2 SQIVND (reference sequence). Trimming removed 5 bases at V and 4 bases at J, with 9 bases between. CDR3 coding DNA: TGTGCCAGTAGTGGTTCGGGTTACGAGCAGTACTTC. Translated, it gives CASSGSGYEQYF.

Of note for this clone: In the same sample, other DNA sequences code for this CDR3. The chain links TRBV4-1 to TRBJ2-2; 15 bases map to TRBD2. J lost 1 base, V lost 1 base, and 4 bases had no gene match. Per the germline V gene, CDR1 is MGHRA and CDR2 is YSYEKL. The CDR3 loop spans 19 amino acids. The CDR3 is CASSQGTSGGVVNTGELFF. The DNA of the CDR3 is TGCGCCAGCAGCCAAGGGACTAGCGGGGGGGTGGTGAACACCGGGGAGCTGTTTTTT.

The chain has TRBV11-2 and TRBJ2-7; no clear D. Germline CDR1 is SGHAT and CDR2 is FQNNGV. Trimming took off 5 bases at V and 9 bases at J, with 14 bases between the two ends. The CDR3 sequence is 12 residues long. The DNA for the CDR3 is TGTGCCAGCAGCCCTTCGGTTTTCGGGCAGTACTTC. Translated, it gives CASSPSVFGQYF.

This sequence joins TRBV7-8 and TRBJ2-7; TRBD1 matches 8 bases. The germline V gene encodes CDR1 SGHVS and CDR2 FQNEAQ. The CDR3 extends over 16 amino acids. Unmatched junction bases numbered 7, after V lost 3 bases and J lost 0 bases. The CDR3 DNA follows: TGTGCCAGCAGCTTTAGGCGGACAGGGAGCTCCTACGAGCAGTACTTC. Translating gives CASSFRRTGSSYEQYF.

The chain joins TRBV14 to TRBJ1-3; 8 nucleotides agree with TRBD1. The germline gives CDR1 SGHDN, CDR2 FVKESK. V was clipped by 0 bases and J by 2 bases; unmatched bases: 0. This CDR3 contains 15 residues. The CDR3 nucleotides are TGTGCCAGCAGCCAAGACAGGGGGCCTGGAAACACCATATATTTT. Protein sequence: CASSQDRGPGNTIYF.

This clone was counted once. This CDR3 reads CASSLEGQGRGNYGYTF. The CDR3 DNA is TGTGCCAGCAGCTTAGAGGGACAGGGTCGGGGTAACTATGGCTACACCTTC. This chain connects TRBV7-9 to TRBJ1-2; 9 bases are a match to TRBD1. The trim removed 1 base at V and 1 base at J, leaving 7 bases unmatched. The germline V gene has CDR1 SEHNR and CDR2 FQNEAQ (reference sequence). The CDR3 length is 17 residues.

The V call is TRBV5-1, the J call TRBJ2-3; TRBD2 agrees at 14 bases. The CDR3 consists of 17 residues. The germline V gene has CDR1 SGHRS and CDR2 YFSETQ. The V and J ends lost 0 bases and 5 bases, in that order; junction bases with no gene match: 5. Here the CDR3 DNA reads TGCGCCAGCAGCTTGGTAGGACTAGCGGGGGGAGGAGATACGCAGTATTTT. It translates to CASSLVGLAGGGDTQYF.

Ten or more counts support this clone. The genes are TRBV19 and TRBJ2-2, with 8 positions matching TRBD2. The CDR3 runs 16 residues. Germline lookup yields CDR1 LNHDA and CDR2 SQIVND (reference sequence). V lost 5 bases, J lost 4 bases, and 9 bases stayed unmatched. The CDR3 DNA is TGTGCCAGTAGTGAGATTAGCGGGGCGGGCACCGGGGAGCTGTTTTTT. Translation gives CASSEISGAGTGELFF.

The chain employs TRBV7-2 and TRBJ1-5; no clear D gene. The germline V gene has CDR1 SGHTA and CDR2 FQGNSA. With 2 bases removed from V and 3 bases from J, the gap between germline ends came to 11 bases. The CDR3 loop spans 15 amino acids. The CDR3 is CASSLTAAANQPQHF. CDR3 coding DNA: TGTGCCAGCAGCTTAACGGCGGCGGCCAATCAGCCCCAGCATTTT.

The J gene is TRBJ2-7, the V gene TRBV9; TRBD1 matches 8 bases. The germline CDR1 and CDR2 sequences are SGDLS and YYNGEE. This CDR3 region has 15 residues. V dropped 0 bases and J dropped 1; count of bases not matched to a gene: 3. CDR3 DNA: TGTGCCAGCAGCGTAGGTCGGACAGGGTCCTACGAGCAGTACTTC. This encodes CASSVGRTGSYEQYF. The full variable domain, in which reference TRBV9 and TRBJ2-7 provide the parts outside the CDR3, is DSGVTQTPKHLITATGQRVTLRCSPRSGDLSVYWYQQSLDQGLQFLIQYYNGEERAKGNILERFSAQQFPDLHSELNLSSLELGDSALYFCASSVGRTGSYEQYFGPGTRLTVT.

The chain uses TRBV5-4 and TRBJ2-2; 10 positions match TRBD2. CDR3 length: 17 amino acids. Germline V gene data show CDR1 as SGHNT and CDR2 as YYREEE (reference sequence). The J segment lost 0 bases and the V segment lost 4 bases, leaving 6 bases of the junction unmatched. This chain's CDR3 is CASSGVAGGPNTGELFF. DNA of the CDR3: TGTGCCAGCAGCGGGGTAGCGGGGGGCCCGAACACCGGGGAGCTGTTTTTT. The full variable domain, with the rest looked up from reference TRBV5-4 and TRBJ2-2, is ETGVTQSPTHLIKTRGQQVTLRCSSQSGHNTVSWYQQALGQGPQFIFQYYREEENGRGNFPPRFSGLQFPNYSSELNVNALELDDSALYLCASSGVAGGPNTGELFFGEGSRLTVL.

The chain has TRBV27 and TRBJ1-1; perhaps TRBD1 as D (6 bases). Trimming removed 6 bases from V and 4 bases from J, with 12 bases in between. Germline V gene data show CDR1 as MNHEY and CDR2 as SMNVEV (reference sequence). The CDR3 runs 13 residues. In DNA form, the CDR3 reads TGTGCCAGCAGCCTCACAGGGTTCACTGAAGCTTTCTTT. Its protein is CASSLTGFTEAFF.

The chain is built from TRBV9 and TRBJ2-3; 9 bases are a match to TRBD1. Germline V gene lookup returns CDR1 SGDLS and CDR2 YYNGEE. Trimming at V came to 0 bases and at J to 2 bases, leaving 4 bases not matched to a gene. The CDR3 spans 16 residues. CDR3 region: CASSVVGQGFTDTQYF. CDR3 DNA sequence: TGTGCCAGCAGCGTAGTGGGACAGGGATTCACAGATACGCAGTATTTT.

This chain joins TRBV6-5 and TRBJ2-1; unclear D gene. CDR3 length: 11 residues. V dropped 8 bases and J dropped 6 bases, with 8 bases sitting between them. Germline CDR1 is MNHEY and CDR2 is SVGAGI. The chain's CDR3 is CASSAGNEQFF. The CDR3 coding sequence is TGTGCCAGCTCAGCAGGCAATGAGCAGTTCTTC.

J is TRBJ1-3 and V is TRBV19, with D possibly matching TRBD1 (5 bases). V was shortened by 6 bases and J by 4 bases, with 10 bases between the two germline ends. This CDR3 is built from 13 residues. In germline, CDR1 is LNHDA, CDR2 SQIVND (reference sequence). The CDR3 DNA is TGTGCCAGTAGCCCAGGGCCAGGAAACACCATATATTTT. Its translation: CASSPGPGNTIYF.

This clone has only a few counts. J is TRBJ2-7 and V is TRBV4-3; the match to TRBD1 covers 8 bases. Germline CDR1 is LGHNA and CDR2 is YSLEER. V lost 1 base to trimming and J lost 4 bases; unmatched junction nucleotides: 6. This CDR3 region has 15 residues. CDR3 loop: CASSQADRAAYEQYF. The CDR3 DNA sequence: TGCGCCAGCAGCCAAGCGGACAGGGCGGCGTACGAGCAGTACTTC.

This chain joins TRBV18 and TRBJ2-5; TRBD1 matches 7 bases. The ends lost 3 bases at V and 3 bases at J; junction bases unmatched: 4. Germline V CDR1 and CDR2: KGHSH, LQKENI. This CDR3 has 14 amino acids. The CDR3 coding sequence is TGTGCCAGCTCACCGCTCGACAGGGAAGAGACCCAGTACTTC. Amino acids: CASSPLDREETQYF.

Here the CDR3 DNA reads TGTGCCAGCAGCTCGCTAGGCACCTACGAGCAGTACTTC. Translating it yields CASSSLGTYEQYF. J is TRBJ2-7 and V is TRBV7-2; D gene ambiguous. The V end was cut by 4 bases, the J end by 2 bases, with 9 bases between. Germline values: CDR1 SGHTA, CDR2 FQGNSA. The length of the CDR3 is 13 residues.

The chain has TRBV6-1 and TRBJ1-2; maybe TRBD1 (6 bases). Trimming cost V 6 bases and J 2 bases, with 13 bases left between them. The CDR3 is 14 amino acids. Germline CDR1 is MNHNS and CDR2 is SASEGT. CDR3 nucleotides: TGTGCCAGCAGGCCAACAGGGTTCAACTATGGCTACACCTTC. Protein sequence: CASRPTGFNYGYTF.

This chain uses TRBV29-1 with TRBJ2-3, with TRBD2 matching over 10 bases. There are 16 residues in the CDR3. V shed 6 bases, J shed 1 base, and the junction held 10 bases outside the gene matches. The germline V gene encodes CDR1 SQVTM and CDR2 ANQGSEA. The chain's CDR3 is CSVRGLAGARTDTQYF. CDR3 DNA sequence: TGCAGCGTCCGAGGGCTAGCGGGGGCACGCACAGATACGCAGTATTTT.

This chain links TRBV28 with TRBJ1-4, with 8 bases that match TRBD1. V was clipped by 5 bases and J by 7 bases; unmatched bases: 9. The CDR3 contains 15 residues. Per germline, CDR1 MDHEN and CDR2 SYDVKM. The CDR3 DNA sequence: TGTGCCAGCAGTCCCCAGGGGGCGCGAACTGAAAAACTGTTTTTT. This codes for CASSPQGARTEKLFF.

This clone occurred a few times. V is TRBV7-8 and J is TRBJ2-1; 10 nucleotides agree with TRBD2. CDR3 size: 14 residues. J lost 4 bases, V lost 8 bases, and 5 bases had no gene match. CDR1 and CDR2 (germline): SGHVS, FQNEAQ. The DNA for the CDR3 is TGTGCCAGCGGCAGACTAGCGGGTTACAATGAGCAGTTCTTC. Protein sequence: CASGRLAGYNEQFF.

The chain combines TRBV4-3 with TRBJ2-7; D gene unclear. CDR1 LGHNA and CDR2 YSLEER come from the germline V gene. V was trimmed by 0 bases and J by 6 bases, leaving 18 bases between them. This CDR3 contains 16 residues. The CDR3 nucleotides read TGCGCCAGCAGCCAAGACCCGCGTACCCTGGTTAGCGAGCAGTACTTC. As protein: CASSQDPRTLVSEQYF.

The V call is TRBV7-2, the J call TRBJ1-2, with a possible D match to TRBD1 (6 bases). Germline CDR1 SGHTA, CDR2 FQGNSA. The CDR3 totals 16 residues. The V end lost 3 bases, the J end lost 1 base, and 15 bases lay between the germline ends. The CDR3 reads CASSFNLGALNYGYTF. CDR3 nucleotides: TGTGCCAGCAGCTTCAATTTGGGGGCTCTTAACTATGGCTACACCTTC.

The chain has TRBV5-6 and TRBJ1-4; D uncertain. Germline lookup yields CDR1 SGHDT and CDR2 YYEEEE. The CDR3 runs to 14 residues. V lost 0 bases, J lost 0 bases, and 3 bases lay in between. The CDR3: CASSLGATNEKLFF. In nucleotides, the CDR3 is TGTGCCAGCAGCTTGGGAGCAACTAATGAAAAACTGTTTTTT.

This chain links TRBV4-1 with TRBJ1-1, with TRBD1 identical over 8 bases. The CDR3 totals 15 residues. J was trimmed by 1 base and V by 4 bases; bases with no gene match: 5. The germline V gene encodes CDR1 MGHRA and CDR2 YSYEKL. As DNA, the CDR3 is TGCGCCAGCAGCCCTGCGACAGGGGCGAACACTGAAGCTTTCTTT. As protein: CASSPATGANTEAFF.